This is a list of T cell receptor beta chains from one sample in a study of regulatory T cells in long-lasting Graves disease. From the multiplex PCR reads, TCRdb called clonotypes with MiXCR, one entry per CDR3 protein. The sample shows approximately 400,000 distinct CDR3 sequences, 23% of them seen only once. Sequenced here: peripheral blood mononuclear cells (PBMCs), sampled when the disease was refractory, from a patient treated with antithyroid drugs. These receptors were obtained from a female donor with Graves disease. The CDR3 runs from the conserved cysteine through the conserved F or W. The order of the fields is V gene, J gene, clone size, D gene, CDR3 protein, CDR3 DNA. D genes are given only for firm matches. Rows may omit the clone size; those that give it use once, few, many or a size class.

v_call: TRBV6-1
j_call: TRBJ1-2
clone_size: many
d_call: TRBD1
cdr3_aa: CASSEETGGAANYGYTF
cdr3_nt: TGTGCCAGCAGTGAGGAAACAGGGGGCGCGGCTAACTATGGCTACACCTTC

v_call: TRBV11-2
j_call: TRBJ1-2
clone_size: many
d_call: -
cdr3_aa: CASSFASGGDYGYTF
cdr3_nt: TGTGCCAGCAGCTTCGCGTCGGGTGGTGACTATGGCTACACCTTC

v_call: TRBV2
j_call: TRBJ1-5
clone_size: few
d_call: TRBD1
cdr3_aa: CASSGDSPNQPQHF
cdr3_nt: TGTGCCAGCAGTGGGGACAGTCCTAATCAGCCCCAGCATTTT

v_call: TRBV13
j_call: TRBJ2-2
clone_size: many
d_call: -
cdr3_aa: CASSLGQNMATGELFF
cdr3_nt: TGTGCCAGCAGCTTAGGACAGAATATGGCCACCGGGGAGCTGTTTTTT

v_call: TRBV7-2
j_call: TRBJ1-1
clone_size: many
d_call: -
cdr3_aa: CASSRGRVSNTEAFF
cdr3_nt: TGTGCCAGCAGCCGAGGCAGGGTTTCGAACACTGAAGCTTTCTTT

v_call: TRBV11-1
j_call: TRBJ1-4
clone_size: many
d_call: TRBD1
cdr3_aa: CASSPDGQGYHF
cdr3_nt: TGTGCCAGCAGCCCAGACGGACAGGGCTACCATTTT

v_call: TRBV30
j_call: TRBJ1-4
clone_size: many
d_call: -
cdr3_aa: CAWSWGRDGKLFF
cdr3_nt: TGTGCCTGGAGTTGGGGACGGGACGGAAAACTGTTTTTT

v_call: TRBV5-6
j_call: TRBJ1-1
clone_size: once
d_call: -
cdr3_aa: CASRKGLQMNTEAFF
cdr3_nt: TGTGCCAGCAGAAAAGGACTGCAAATGAACACTGAAGCTTTCTTT

v_call: TRBV6-5
j_call: TRBJ2-7
clone_size: few
d_call: TRBD2
cdr3_aa: CASSYGRERYEQYF
cdr3_nt: TGTGCCAGCAGTTACGGGCGGGAGCGCTACGAGCAGTACTTC

v_call: TRBV24-1
j_call: TRBJ2-1
clone_size: -
d_call: -
cdr3_aa: CATSETTGRRGGDEQFF
cdr3_nt: TGTGCCACCAGTGAAACGACGGGCCGCCGTGGGGGTGATGAGCAGTTCTTC

v_call: TRBV6-2/TRBV6-3
j_call: TRBJ2-2
clone_size: few
d_call: TRBD2
cdr3_aa: CASSRAGTNTGELFF
cdr3_nt: TGTGCCAGCAGTCGAGCGGGAACGAACACCGGGGAGCTGTTTTTT

v_call: TRBV12-3/TRBV12-4
j_call: TRBJ1-5
clone_size: many
d_call: -
cdr3_aa: CASSLGDVQPQHF
cdr3_nt: TGTGCCAGCAGTTTGGGGGACGTCCAGCCCCAGCATTTT

v_call: TRBV19
j_call: TRBJ1-2
clone_size: -
d_call: TRBD1
cdr3_aa: CASSIGRQGNYGYTF
cdr3_nt: TGTGCCAGTAGTATAGGTAGACAGGGCAACTATGGCTACACCTTC

v_call: TRBV28
j_call: TRBJ2-5
clone_size: many
d_call: -
cdr3_aa: CASSPAGQVQETQYF
cdr3_nt: TGTGCCAGCAGTCCCGCAGGGCAGGTTCAAGAGACCCAGTACTTC

v_call: TRBV28
j_call: TRBJ2-2
clone_size: -
d_call: -
cdr3_aa: CASKSQNTGELFF
cdr3_nt: TGTGCCAGCAAGTCCCAGAACACCGGGGAGCTGTTTTTT

v_call: TRBV12-3/TRBV12-4
j_call: TRBJ1-6
clone_size: many
d_call: TRBD1
cdr3_aa: CASSPDRDNSPLHF
cdr3_nt: TGTGCCAGCAGCCCCGACAGGGACAATTCACCCCTCCACTTT

v_call: TRBV29-1
j_call: TRBJ1-2
clone_size: -
d_call: TRBD1
cdr3_aa: CSAWDRDAYGYTF
cdr3_nt: TGCAGCGCCTGGGACAGGGACGCCTATGGCTACACCTTC

v_call: TRBV27
j_call: TRBJ1-2
clone_size: many
d_call: -
cdr3_aa: CASSLDLASTNYGYTF
cdr3_nt: TGTGCCAGCAGTTTAGACTTGGCCAGTACTAACTATGGCTACACCTTC

v_call: TRBV7-9
j_call: TRBJ2-7
clone_size: few
d_call: -
cdr3_aa: CASSLVGLYAYEQYF
cdr3_nt: TGTGCCAGCAGCTTAGTAGGTCTTTATGCCTACGAGCAGTACTTC

v_call: TRBV28
j_call: TRBJ1-5
clone_size: many
d_call: -
cdr3_aa: CASSPPTGTLRNQPQHF
cdr3_nt: TGTGCCAGCAGTCCCCCCACGGGGACACTCCGCAATCAGCCCCAGCATTTT

v_call: TRBV3-1
j_call: TRBJ1-2
clone_size: -
d_call: -
cdr3_aa: CASSVSFGGYTF
cdr3_nt: TGTGCCAGCAGCGTTTCCTTCGGGGGCTACACCTTC

v_call: TRBV7-2
j_call: TRBJ1-3
clone_size: -
d_call: TRBD1
cdr3_aa: CASSPGTGAAGNTIYF
cdr3_nt: TGTGCCAGCAGTCCCGGGACAGGGGCGGCTGGAAACACCATATATTTT

v_call: TRBV10-3
j_call: TRBJ2-5
clone_size: -
d_call: TRBD1
cdr3_aa: CAISVHPWGTEQETQYF
cdr3_nt: TGTGCCATCAGTGTCCACCCATGGGGGACAGAACAAGAGACCCAGTACTTC

v_call: TRBV12-3/TRBV12-4
j_call: TRBJ1-5
clone_size: many
d_call: -
cdr3_aa: CASRKQGMAGNQPQHF
cdr3_nt: TGTGCCAGCAGGAAACAGGGTATGGCGGGCAATCAGCCCCAGCATTTT

v_call: TRBV20-1
j_call: TRBJ1-2
clone_size: few
d_call: -
cdr3_aa: CSAWSRGNGYTF
cdr3_nt: TGCAGTGCCTGGAGCAGGGGAAATGGCTACACCTTC

v_call: TRBV19
j_call: TRBJ2-2
clone_size: few
d_call: -
cdr3_aa: CASSTETGFGELFF
cdr3_nt: TGTGCCAGTAGTACAGAGACAGGCTTCGGGGAGCTGTTTTTT

v_call: TRBV12-3/TRBV12-4
j_call: TRBJ2-7
clone_size: -
d_call: TRBD2
cdr3_aa: CASSFWTSGEQYF
cdr3_nt: TGTGCCAGCAGTTTTTGGACTAGCGGGGAGCAGTACTTC

v_call: TRBV11-3
j_call: TRBJ1-5
clone_size: -
d_call: TRBD1
cdr3_aa: CASSSGTGGARSNQPQHF
cdr3_nt: TGTGCCAGCAGCTCCGGGACAGGGGGCGCGCGATCGAACCAGCCCCAGCATTTT

v_call: TRBV12-3/TRBV12-4
j_call: TRBJ2-5
clone_size: few
d_call: TRBD2
cdr3_aa: CASSFAGVGETQYF
cdr3_nt: TGTGCCAGCAGTTTTGCGGGAGTGGGAGAGACCCAGTACTTC

v_call: TRBV5-1
j_call: TRBJ1-1
clone_size: many
d_call: TRBD1
cdr3_aa: CASSWGQGKNTEAFF
cdr3_nt: TGCGCCAGCAGCTGGGGACAGGGGAAGAACACTGAAGCTTTCTTT

v_call: TRBV28
j_call: TRBJ1-2
clone_size: many
d_call: -
cdr3_aa: CASSLAQTYGYTF
cdr3_nt: TGTGCCAGCAGTTTAGCTCAGACCTATGGCTACACCTTC

v_call: TRBV5-1
j_call: TRBJ2-6
clone_size: -
d_call: TRBD2
cdr3_aa: CASSSGGRAGANVLTF
cdr3_nt: TGCGCCAGCAGCTCGGGGGGACGGGCCGGGGCCAACGTCCTGACTTTC

v_call: TRBV15
j_call: TRBJ2-7
clone_size: -
d_call: -
cdr3_aa: CATSRDPGVGEQYF
cdr3_nt: TGTGCCACCAGCAGAGATCCCGGAGTGGGCGAGCAGTACTTC

v_call: TRBV11-2
j_call: TRBJ2-2
clone_size: once
d_call: TRBD2
cdr3_aa: CASSLIRDRGTSGRSGELFF
cdr3_nt: TGTGCCAGCAGCTTAATCCGGGACAGGGGGACTAGCGGGAGGTCCGGGGAGCTGTTTTTT

v_call: TRBV12-3/TRBV12-4
j_call: TRBJ1-2
clone_size: -
d_call: TRBD1
cdr3_aa: CASSLADQRRGVGF
cdr3_nt: TGTGCCAGCAGTTTGGCTGACCAACGCAGGGGGGTTGGCTTC

v_call: TRBV12-3/TRBV12-4
j_call: TRBJ2-7
clone_size: many
d_call: TRBD2
cdr3_aa: CASSFGLAGDEQYF
cdr3_nt: TGTGCCAGCAGTTTCGGCCTAGCGGGAGACGAGCAGTACTTC

v_call: TRBV15
j_call: TRBJ2-2
clone_size: -
d_call: -
cdr3_aa: CATSFMEEPTGELFF
cdr3_nt: TGTGCCACCAGCTTTATGGAGGAACCCACCGGGGAGCTGTTTTTT

v_call: TRBV2
j_call: TRBJ2-7
clone_size: many
d_call: -
cdr3_aa: CASAEEFEQYF
cdr3_nt: TGTGCCAGCGCCGAAGAGTTTGAGCAGTACTTC

v_call: TRBV6-1
j_call: TRBJ1-1
clone_size: -
d_call: -
cdr3_aa: CASNPGARDTEAFF
cdr3_nt: TGTGCCAGCAATCCGGGGGCTCGAGACACTGAAGCTTTCTTT

v_call: TRBV7-3
j_call: TRBJ1-2
clone_size: few
d_call: -
cdr3_aa: CASSFDRIYGYTF
cdr3_nt: TGTGCCAGCAGTTTCGACAGGATCTATGGCTACACCTTC

v_call: TRBV20-1
j_call: TRBJ2-5
clone_size: many
d_call: -
cdr3_aa: CSAREYQETQYF
cdr3_nt: TGCAGTGCTAGAGAGTACCAAGAGACCCAGTACTTC

v_call: TRBV20-1
j_call: TRBJ2-4
clone_size: few
d_call: -
cdr3_aa: CSARLAETLAKNIQYF
cdr3_nt: TGCAGTGCTAGACTCGCGGAGACCTTGGCCAAAAACATTCAGTACTTC